The clone carrying this T cell receptor beta chain was counted at least ten times. In germline, CDR1 is MNHEY, CDR2 SVGEGT. This CDR3 region has 15 residues. The V and J ends lost 6 bases and 2 bases, in that order; junction bases with no gene match: 8. This sample is drawn from a study of molecular identifiers for immune sequencing clone quantification. TCRdb re-derived calls from the PCR reads in MiXCR, one entry per CDR3 protein. The sample yields around 40,000 distinct CDR3 sequences, 15% to 20% seen once. Sequencing input: naive CD8+ T cells from blood, with Jurkat cell RNA spiked in. Subset reported: FACS-sorted CD8+CD4-CCR7+CD45RA+ naive T cells. This clonotype originated in a human donor in good health. Some libraries in this study had Jurkat cell RNA spiked in. V is TRBV6-2 or TRBV6-3 and J is TRBJ2-3, with 7 bases that match TRBD2. The CDR3 loop is CASRIGTTYTDTQYF. In nucleotides, the CDR3 is TGTGCCAGCAGAATTGGGACTACCTACACAGATACGCAGTATTTT.